A selection of T cell receptor beta chains follows, all from one sample in a study of T cell repertoires in cytomegalovirus infection. TCRdb reprocessed the reads with MiXCR, giving one entry per CDR3 protein. The repertoire holds about 440,000 distinct CDR3 sequences, 31% seen once, with about 13% in the top ten. The sequencing sample was made of PBMCs. These receptors were taken from a human donor in good health (CMV status not recorded). Some clones in this sample may be carry-over from other donors' samples. CDR3s include the opening cysteine and the closing phenylalanine or tryptophan. A D gene is named only where the DNA matches it firmly. Clone sizes are given selectively: once, few, many, or a class where the clone is expanded.

CDR3: CASRYLGPGGGYNEQFF
DNA: TGTGCCAGCAGGTACTTGGGGCCAGGAGGGGGATACAATGAGCAGTTCTTC
length: 17
size: few
V: TRBV6-6
D: .
J: TRBJ2-1

CDR3: CASSFARSGANVLTF
DNA: TGTGCCAGCAGTTTTGCCCGCTCTGGGGCCAACGTCCTGACTTTC
length: 15
size: .
V: TRBV6-2/TRBV6-3
D: .
J: TRBJ2-6

CDR3: CASSPGARTNEKLFF
DNA: TGTGCCAGCAGTCCCGGGGCGAGGACTAATGAAAAACTGTTTTTT
length: 15
size: many
V: TRBV12-3/TRBV12-4
D: .
J: TRBJ1-4

CDR3: CATSRAGFYETQYF
DNA: TGTGCCACCAGCAGAGCGGGGTTTTATGAGACCCAGTACTTC
length: 14
size: .
V: TRBV15
D: .
J: TRBJ2-5

CDR3: CASSFREGLVKDTEAFF
DNA: TGTGCCAGCAGCTTTAGGGAGGGGCTGGTTAAGGACACTGAAGCTTTCTTT
length: 17
size: .
V: TRBV5-5
D: .
J: TRBJ1-1

CDR3: CASSSSQGIGELFF
DNA: TGTGCCAGCAGCTCGTCACAGGGTATCGGGGAGCTGTTTTTT
length: 14
size: few
V: TRBV7-3
D: .
J: TRBJ2-2

CDR3: CASSYSRGDREGPQHF
DNA: TGTGCCAGCAGTTACTCGAGAGGGGACAGGGAAGGCCCCCAGCATTTT
length: 16
size: few
V: TRBV6-6
D: TRBD1
J: TRBJ1-5

CDR3: CASRQKGAVYEQFF
DNA: TGTGCCAGCAGACAAAAGGGGGCGGTGTATGAGCAGTTCTTC
length: 14
size: .
V: TRBV6-2/TRBV6-3
D: TRBD1
J: TRBJ2-1

CDR3: CASSVNPRGGTNEQFF
DNA: TGTGCCAGCAGCGTCAACCCTCGAGGGGGTACGAATGAGCAGTTCTTC
length: 16
size: few
V: TRBV7-6
D: .
J: TRBJ2-1

CDR3: CATSTTGNTEAFF
DNA: TGTGCCACCAGCACTACAGGGAACACTGAAGCTTTCTTT
length: 13
size: few
V: TRBV15
D: .
J: TRBJ1-1

CDR3: CASTGTGIIGELFF
DNA: TGTGCCAGCACCGGGACAGGGATCATTGGGGAGCTGTTTTTT
length: 14
size: .
V: TRBV27
D: TRBD1
J: TRBJ2-2

CDR3: CASKPTGTSTDTQYF
DNA: TGTGCCAGCAAACCGACAGGTACTAGCACAGATACGCAGTATTTT
length: 15
size: .
V: TRBV5-5
D: .
J: TRBJ2-3

CDR3: CASSFIQGGTGELFF
DNA: TGTGCCAGCAGCTTTATACAGGGTGGAACCGGGGAGCTGTTTTTT
length: 15
size: many
V: TRBV7-2
D: .
J: TRBJ2-2

CDR3: CASSQEGGDYGYTF
DNA: TGTGCCAGCAGCCAAGAGGGGGGAGACTATGGCTACACCTTC
length: 14
size: .
V: TRBV3-1
D: .
J: TRBJ1-2

CDR3: CASSSGRFYTDTQYF
DNA: TGTGCCAGCAGTTCGGGAAGATTTTACACAGATACGCAGTATTTT
length: 15
size: few
V: TRBV12-3/TRBV12-4
D: .
J: TRBJ2-3

CDR3: CASTPLVWTGNTEAFF
DNA: TGTGCCAGCACCCCCCTCGTTTGGACAGGGAACACTGAAGCTTTCTTT
length: 16
size: .
V: TRBV6-1
D: TRBD1
J: TRBJ1-1

CDR3: CASSQDLSGGGDQPQHF
DNA: TGTGCCAGCAGCCAAGATCTTTCGGGGGGCGGAGATCAGCCCCAGCATTTT
length: 17
size: few
V: TRBV4-2
D: .
J: TRBJ1-5

CDR3: CSARSSLSSYEQYF
DNA: TGCAGTGCTAGGAGCAGCTTGAGCTCCTACGAGCAGTACTTC
length: 14
size: few
V: TRBV20-1
D: .
J: TRBJ2-7

CDR3: CASGGPSTGTGTEAFF
DNA: TGTGCCAGCGGGGGACCCTCGACAGGGACGGGGACTGAAGCTTTCTTT
length: 16
size: .
V: TRBV2
D: TRBD1
J: TRBJ1-1

CDR3: CASSVETGSYEQYF
DNA: TGTGCCAGCAGCGTCGAGACAGGGTCCTACGAGCAGTACTTC
length: 14
size: .
V: TRBV9
D: TRBD1
J: TRBJ2-7

CDR3: CASSYSGGAETQYF
DNA: TGTGCCAGCAGTTACTCCGGGGGGGCCGAGACCCAGTACTTC
length: 14
size: .
V: TRBV6-5
D: TRBD2
J: TRBJ2-5

CDR3: CASSLTGAGGELFF
DNA: TGTGCCAGCAGTCTAACAGGGGCGGGCGGGGAGCTGTTTTTT
length: 14
size: .
V: TRBV2
D: TRBD1
J: TRBJ2-2

CDR3: CASSPLGGLLESVAFF
DNA: TGTGCCAGCAGCCCCCTCGGGGGTTTACTCGAGTCGGTCGCTTTCTTT
length: 16
size: many
V: TRBV7-8
D: .
J: TRBJ1-1

CDR3: CASSQTLAGSSGANVLTF
DNA: TGTGCCAGCAGCCAAACACTAGCGGGGTCCTCTGGGGCCAACGTCCTGACTTTC
length: 18
size: many
V: TRBV7-2
D: TRBD2
J: TRBJ2-6

CDR3: CASSQEALDNYGYTF
DNA: TGCGCCAGCAGCCAAGAGGCCCTGGATAACTATGGCTACACCTTC
length: 15
size: .
V: TRBV4-1
D: .
J: TRBJ1-2

CDR3: CASSTGFRDTQYF
DNA: TGTGCCAGCAGTACAGGGTTTAGAGATACGCAGTATTTT
length: 13
size: .
V: TRBV27
D: .
J: TRBJ2-3

CDR3: CSANRARTEAFF
DNA: TGCAGTGCTAACAGGGCAAGAACTGAAGCTTTCTTT
length: 12
size: few
V: TRBV20-1
D: .
J: TRBJ1-1

CDR3: CASRGLAETQYF
DNA: TGTGCCAGCAGGGGGCTCGCAGAGACCCAGTACTTC
length: 12
size: many
V: TRBV6-1
D: .
J: TRBJ2-5

CDR3: CASISGGLDNKLFF
DNA: TGTGCCAGCATCTCTGGCGGGTTGGACAACAAACTGTTTTTT
length: 14
size: .
V: TRBV7-2
D: .
J: TRBJ1-4

CDR3: CASSPLETSEAFF
DNA: TGTGCCAGCAGCCCCCTAGAGACATCTGAAGCTTTCTTT
length: 13
size: .
V: TRBV14
D: .
J: TRBJ1-1

CDR3: CASSQDRREKLFF
DNA: TGCGCCAGCAGCCAAGATCGGCGTGAAAAACTGTTTTTT
length: 13
size: few
V: TRBV4-3
D: .
J: TRBJ1-4